This T cell receptor (beta chain) was sequenced in a study of blood T cell repertoires in COVID-19. About the research overall: Acute and convalescent COVID-19 samples came from the United States, Italy and Spain. Sources were T cells, B-cell-depleted T cells, or PBMCs; the material itself was cDNA or gDNA.

This CDR3 contains 15 residues. Trimming removed 4 bases from V and 5 bases from J; junction bases left unmatched: 10. Germline V gene data show CDR1 as LNHDA and CDR2 as SQIVND (reference sequence). In the original workflow: Reference gene primers were amplified, and this amplification served to estimate nucleated cell counts. The method was immunoSEQ multiplex PCR; TCRdb's version includes in-frame clones alone and lacks a portion of them. V and J calls and clone size are copied from that table; D and trimming were computed from the DNA. The sample lists about 140,000 clones; 80% to 90% were seen once.

The sample was peripheral blood. This TCR came from a woman aged 80 or older with acute or convalescent COVID-19. The V gene is TRBV19, the J gene TRBJ1-1, with 7 bases that match TRBD1. The chain's CDR3 is CASSTEGARVTEAFF. The CDR3 bases are TGTGCCAGTAGTACGGAGGGGGCTAGAGTAACTGAAGCTTTCTTT.